The 2 T cell receptor beta chains listed next were all sequenced from one sample in a study of immune evolution from preneoplasia to lung adenocarcinoma. Using immunoSEQ multiplex PCR, the repertoire was profiled, and TCRdb retains in-frame clones only, with some absent. The table records 13,000 to 15,000 clones, 85% of them present only once. The sample was FFPE lung adenocarcinoma in situ tissue. These TCRs come from a donor at least 70 years old with lung adenocarcinoma.

This clone was seen just once. This chain uses TRBV25-1 with TRBJ2-5, with 9 positions matching TRBD1. V gave up 3 bases and J gave up 5 bases; unmatched junction bases: 7. CDR3 length: 15 residues. Per the germline V gene, CDR1 is MGHDK and CDR2 is SYGVNS. Written as DNA, the CDR3 is TGTGCCAGCAGTGACCCGGGACAGGGTGTCGAGACCCAGTACTTC. Residues: CASSDPGQGVETQYF.

The chain carries TRBV4-3 and TRBJ2-1; 8 bases match TRBD1. The CDR3 runs 15 residues. V dropped 4 bases and J dropped 5; count of bases not matched to a gene: 7. Germline loops: CDR1 LGHNA, CDR2 YSLEER. The CDR3 DNA is TGCGCCAGCAGCCCTCAACGGGACAGGAACAATGAGCAGTTCTTC. Its translation: CASSPQRDRNNEQFF.